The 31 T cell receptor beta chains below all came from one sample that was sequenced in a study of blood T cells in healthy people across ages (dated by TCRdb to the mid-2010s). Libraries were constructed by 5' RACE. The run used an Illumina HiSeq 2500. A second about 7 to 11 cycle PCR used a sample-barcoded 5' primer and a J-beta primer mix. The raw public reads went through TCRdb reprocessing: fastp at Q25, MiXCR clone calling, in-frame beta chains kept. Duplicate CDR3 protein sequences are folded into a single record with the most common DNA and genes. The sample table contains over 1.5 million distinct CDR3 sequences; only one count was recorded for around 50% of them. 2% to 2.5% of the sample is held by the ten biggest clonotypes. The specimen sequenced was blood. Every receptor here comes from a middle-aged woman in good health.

The CDR3 region has the DNA TGTGCCACCAGCAGAGATCGGGGATCCCAAGAGACCCAGTTCTTC. Amino acid sequence: CATSRDRGSQETQFF. The chain has TRBV15 and TRBJ2-1, with D maybe TRBD2 (5 bases). The CDR3 is made up of 15 amino acids. Germline V gene data show CDR1 as LNHNV and CDR2 as YYDKDF (reference sequence). The V end lost 0 bases, the J end lost 13 bases, and 19 bases lay between the germline ends.

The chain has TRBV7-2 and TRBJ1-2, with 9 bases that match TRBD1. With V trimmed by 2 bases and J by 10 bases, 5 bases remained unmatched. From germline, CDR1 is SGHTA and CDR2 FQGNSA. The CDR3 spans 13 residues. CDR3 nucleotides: TGTGCCAGCAGCTTAAGGGACAGGGTTCCCTACACCTTC. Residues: CASSLRDRVPYTF.

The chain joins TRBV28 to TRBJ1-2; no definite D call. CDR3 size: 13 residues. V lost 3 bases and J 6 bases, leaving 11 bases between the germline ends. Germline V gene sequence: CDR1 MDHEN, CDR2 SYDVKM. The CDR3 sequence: CASSFEGFNGYTF. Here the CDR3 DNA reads TGTGCCAGCAGTTTTGAGGGATTTAATGGCTACACCTTC.

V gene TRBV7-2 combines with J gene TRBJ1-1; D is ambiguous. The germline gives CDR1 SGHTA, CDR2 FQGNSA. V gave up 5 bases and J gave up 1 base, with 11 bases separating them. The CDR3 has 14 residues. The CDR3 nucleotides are TGTGCCAGCAGCATCGACGGGCGGAACACTGAAGCTTTCTTT. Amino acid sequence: CASSIDGRNTEAFF. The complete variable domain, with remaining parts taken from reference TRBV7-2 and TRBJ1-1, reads GAGVSQSPSNKVTEKGKDVELRCDPISGHTALYWYRQSLGQGLEFLIYFQGNSAPDKSGLPSDRFSAERTGGSVSTLTIQRTQQEDSAVYLCASSIDGRNTEAFFGQGTRLTVV.

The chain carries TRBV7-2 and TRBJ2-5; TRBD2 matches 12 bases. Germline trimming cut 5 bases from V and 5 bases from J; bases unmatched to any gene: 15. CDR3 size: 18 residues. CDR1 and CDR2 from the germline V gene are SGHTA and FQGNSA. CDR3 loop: CASSRGVTSGGGSETQYF. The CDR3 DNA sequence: TGTGCCAGCAGCCGTGGGGTGACTAGCGGGGGAGGGAGTGAGACCCAGTACTTC.

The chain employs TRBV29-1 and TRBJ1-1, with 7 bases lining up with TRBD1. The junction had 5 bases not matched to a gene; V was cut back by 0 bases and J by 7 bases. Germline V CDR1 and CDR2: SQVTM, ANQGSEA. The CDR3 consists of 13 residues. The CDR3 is CSVEDPTGIEAFF. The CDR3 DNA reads TGCAGCGTTGAAGATCCGACAGGGATTGAAGCTTTCTTT.

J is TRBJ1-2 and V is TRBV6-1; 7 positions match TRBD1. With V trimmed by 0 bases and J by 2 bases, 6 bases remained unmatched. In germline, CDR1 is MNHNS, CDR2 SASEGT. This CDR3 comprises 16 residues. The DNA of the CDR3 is TGTGCCAGCAGTGAAGCTGCAGGGGGAACGAACTATGGCTACACCTTC. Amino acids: CASSEAAGGTNYGYTF.

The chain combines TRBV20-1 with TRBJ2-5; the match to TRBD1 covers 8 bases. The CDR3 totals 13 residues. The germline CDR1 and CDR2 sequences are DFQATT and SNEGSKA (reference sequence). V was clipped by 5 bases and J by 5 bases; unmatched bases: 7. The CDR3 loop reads CSAPDRAVETQYF. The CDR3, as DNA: TGCAGTGCTCCGGACAGGGCAGTGGAGACCCAGTACTTC.

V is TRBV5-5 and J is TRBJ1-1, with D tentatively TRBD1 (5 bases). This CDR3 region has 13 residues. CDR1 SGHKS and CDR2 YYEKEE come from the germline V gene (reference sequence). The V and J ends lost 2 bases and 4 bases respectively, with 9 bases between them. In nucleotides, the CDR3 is TGTGCCAGCAGCTTTCAGGGTACCACTGAAGCTTTCTTT. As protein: CASSFQGTTEAFF.

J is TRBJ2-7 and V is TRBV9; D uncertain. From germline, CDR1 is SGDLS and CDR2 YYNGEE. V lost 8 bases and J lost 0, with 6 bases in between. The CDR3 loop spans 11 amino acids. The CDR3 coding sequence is TGTGCCAGGGTAAGCTCCTACGAGCAGTACTTC. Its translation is CARVSSYEQYF.

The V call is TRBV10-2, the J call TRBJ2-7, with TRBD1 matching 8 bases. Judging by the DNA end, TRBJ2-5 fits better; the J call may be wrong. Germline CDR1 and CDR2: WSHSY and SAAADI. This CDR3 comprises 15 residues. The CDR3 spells CASRPGQGWGETQYF. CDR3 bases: TGCGCCAGCAGGCCTGGACAGGGTTGGGGAGAGACCCAGTACTTC.

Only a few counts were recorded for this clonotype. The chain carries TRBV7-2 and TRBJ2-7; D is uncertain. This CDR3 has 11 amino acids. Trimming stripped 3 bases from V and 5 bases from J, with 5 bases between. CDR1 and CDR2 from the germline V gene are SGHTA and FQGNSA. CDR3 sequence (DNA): TGTGCCAGCAGCTTTGAACACGAGCAGTACTTC. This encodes CASSFEHEQYF.

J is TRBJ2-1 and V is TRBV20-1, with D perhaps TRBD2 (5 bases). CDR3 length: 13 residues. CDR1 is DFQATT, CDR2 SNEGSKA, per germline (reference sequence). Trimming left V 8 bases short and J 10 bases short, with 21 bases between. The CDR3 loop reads CSCGSLSPYEQFF. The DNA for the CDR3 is TGCAGTTGCGGGTCCCTGTCACCCTACGAGCAGTTCTTC.

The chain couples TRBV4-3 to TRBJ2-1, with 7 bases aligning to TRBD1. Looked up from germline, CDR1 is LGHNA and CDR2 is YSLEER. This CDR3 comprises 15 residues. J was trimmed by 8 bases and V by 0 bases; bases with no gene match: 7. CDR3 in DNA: TGCGCCAGCAGCCAAGAAAGGGGGCTTTTCCATGAGCAGTTCTTC. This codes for CASSQERGLFHEQFF.

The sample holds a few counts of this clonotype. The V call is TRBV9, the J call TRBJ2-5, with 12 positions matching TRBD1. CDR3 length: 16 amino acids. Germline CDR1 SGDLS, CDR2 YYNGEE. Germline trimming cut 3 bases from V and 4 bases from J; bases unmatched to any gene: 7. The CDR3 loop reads CASSAPGQGARETQYF. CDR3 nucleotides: TGTGCCAGCAGCGCCCCGGGACAGGGGGCTCGAGAGACCCAGTACTTC.

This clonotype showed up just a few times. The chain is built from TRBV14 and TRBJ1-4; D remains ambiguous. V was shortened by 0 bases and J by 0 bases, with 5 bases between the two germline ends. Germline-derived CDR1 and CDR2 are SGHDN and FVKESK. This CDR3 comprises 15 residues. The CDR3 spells CASSQEQATNEKLFF. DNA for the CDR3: TGTGCCAGCAGCCAAGAGCAGGCAACTAATGAAAAACTGTTTTTT.

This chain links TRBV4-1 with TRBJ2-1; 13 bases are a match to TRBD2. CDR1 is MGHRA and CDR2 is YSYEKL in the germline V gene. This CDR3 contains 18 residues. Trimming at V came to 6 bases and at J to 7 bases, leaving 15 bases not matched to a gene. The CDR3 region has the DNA TGCGCCAGCAGGCAAATGTTAAGGACTAGCGGGAGCACGAATGAGCAGTTCTTC. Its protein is CASRQMLRTSGSTNEQFF.

CDR3 sequence (DNA): TGTGCCAGCAGCTTGTTGGGGGACGTTCTCCATGAGCAGTTCTTC. Translation gives CASSLLGDVLHEQFF. The V call is TRBV7-2, the J call TRBJ2-1; D possibly matches TRBD1 or TRBD2 (5 bases each). Germline V gives CDR1 SGHTA, CDR2 FQGNSA. Trimming pared 3 bases from V and 8 bases from J, leaving 17 bases between. The CDR3 sequence is 15 residues long. Filled out from reference TRBV7-2 and TRBJ2-1, the complete variable domain reads GAGVSQSPSNKVTEKGKDVELRCDPISGHTALYWYRQSLGQGLEFLIYFQGNSAPDKSGLPSDRFSAERTGGSVSTLTIQRTQQEDSAVYLCASSLLGDVLHEQFFGPGTRLTVL.

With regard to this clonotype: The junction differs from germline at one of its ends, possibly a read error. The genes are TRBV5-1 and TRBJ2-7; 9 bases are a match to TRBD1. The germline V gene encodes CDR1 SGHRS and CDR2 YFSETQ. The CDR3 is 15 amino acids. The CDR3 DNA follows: TGCACCAGCAGCTTCGGGACAGGGCAAGGTTACGAGCAGTACTTC. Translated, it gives CTSSFGTGQGYEQYF.

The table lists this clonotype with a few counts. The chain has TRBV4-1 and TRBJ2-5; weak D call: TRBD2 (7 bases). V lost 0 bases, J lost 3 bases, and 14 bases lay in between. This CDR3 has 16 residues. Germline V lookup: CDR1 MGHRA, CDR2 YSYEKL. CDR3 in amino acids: CASSQDFGGLEETQYF. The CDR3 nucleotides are TGCGCCAGCAGCCAAGATTTCGGGGGGCTAGAAGAGACCCAGTACTTC.

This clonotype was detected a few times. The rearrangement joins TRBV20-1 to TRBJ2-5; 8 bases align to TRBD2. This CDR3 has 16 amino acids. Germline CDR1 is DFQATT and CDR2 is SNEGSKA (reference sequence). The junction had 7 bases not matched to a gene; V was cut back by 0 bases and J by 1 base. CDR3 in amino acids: CSARDYDGGVQETQYF. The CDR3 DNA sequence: TGCAGTGCTAGAGATTATGACGGGGGGGTCCAAGAGACCCAGTACTTC.

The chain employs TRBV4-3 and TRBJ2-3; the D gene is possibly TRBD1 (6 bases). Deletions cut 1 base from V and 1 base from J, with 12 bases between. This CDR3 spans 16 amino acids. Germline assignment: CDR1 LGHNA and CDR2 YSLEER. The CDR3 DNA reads TGCGCCAGCAGCCAAGGGGGGCGAGGGGGCACAGATACGCAGTATTTT. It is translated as CASSQGGRGGTDTQYF.

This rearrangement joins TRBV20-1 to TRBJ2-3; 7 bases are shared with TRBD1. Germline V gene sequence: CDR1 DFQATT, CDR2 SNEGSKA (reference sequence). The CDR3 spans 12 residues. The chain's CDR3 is CRTGVGTDTQYF. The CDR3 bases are TGCAGAACAGGGGTCGGCACAGATACGCAGTATTTT.

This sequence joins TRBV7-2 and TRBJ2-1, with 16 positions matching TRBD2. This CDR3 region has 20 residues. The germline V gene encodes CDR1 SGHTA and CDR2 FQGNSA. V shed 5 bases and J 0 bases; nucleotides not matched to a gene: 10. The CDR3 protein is CASSTSPGLAGGLSYNEQFF. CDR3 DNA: TGTGCCAGCAGCACGTCCCCGGGACTAGCGGGGGGGCTCTCCTACAATGAGCAGTTCTTC.

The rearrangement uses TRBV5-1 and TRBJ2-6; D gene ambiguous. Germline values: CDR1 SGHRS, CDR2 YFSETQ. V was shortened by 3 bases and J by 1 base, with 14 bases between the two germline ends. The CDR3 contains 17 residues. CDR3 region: CASSSSLTVSGANVLTF. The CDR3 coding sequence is TGCGCCAGCAGCTCATCTCTGACGGTTTCTGGGGCCAACGTCCTGACTTTC.

CDR3 amino acids: CASSLFAGLAGGANTGELFF. The CDR3 nucleotides are TGTGCCAGCAGTTTGTTCGCGGGACTAGCGGGGGGGGCGAACACCGGGGAGCTGTTTTTT. The chain couples TRBV27 to TRBJ2-2; TRBD2 aligns across 16 bases. The CDR3 sequence is 20 residues long. The ends lost 3 bases at V and 0 bases at J; junction bases unmatched: 7. Per the germline V gene, CDR1 is MNHEY and CDR2 is SMNVEV (reference sequence).

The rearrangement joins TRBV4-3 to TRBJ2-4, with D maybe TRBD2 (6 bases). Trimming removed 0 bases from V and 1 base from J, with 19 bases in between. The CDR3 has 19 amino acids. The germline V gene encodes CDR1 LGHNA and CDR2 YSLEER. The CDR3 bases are TGCGCCAGCAGCCAAGAAACCCCCCCAGCGGGCGGGGCCAAAAACATTCAGTACTTC. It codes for CASSQETPPAGGAKNIQYF.

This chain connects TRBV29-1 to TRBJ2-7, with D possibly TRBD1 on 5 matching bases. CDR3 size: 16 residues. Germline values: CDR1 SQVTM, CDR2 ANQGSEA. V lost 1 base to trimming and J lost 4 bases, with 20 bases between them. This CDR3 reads CSVEVRRQGAGYEQYF. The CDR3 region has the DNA TGCAGCGTTGAAGTAAGAAGGCAGGGTGCCGGGTACGAGCAGTACTTC.

The CDR3 DNA reads TGTGCCATCGGGGCAGCTAGCGCGGCCGATACGCAGTATTTT. Translating it yields CAIGAASAADTQYF. The V call is TRBV10-3, the J call TRBJ2-3, with a possible D match to TRBD2 (6 bases). Trimming removed 8 bases at V and 6 bases at J, with 18 bases between. Germline V gene sequence: CDR1 ENHRY, CDR2 SYGVKD. The CDR3 runs 14 residues.

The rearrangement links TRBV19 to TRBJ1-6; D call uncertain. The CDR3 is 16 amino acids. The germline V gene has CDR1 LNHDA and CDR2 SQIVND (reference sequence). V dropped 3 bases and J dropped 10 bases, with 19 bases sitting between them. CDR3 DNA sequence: TGTGCCAGTAGTATTCGGGGATCGGGAGTGGGATCACCCCTCCACTTT. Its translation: CASSIRGSGVGSPLHF.

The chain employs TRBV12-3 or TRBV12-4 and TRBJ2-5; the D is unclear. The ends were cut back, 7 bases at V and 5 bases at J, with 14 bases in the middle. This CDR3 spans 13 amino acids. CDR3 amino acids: CASIGWEMETQYF. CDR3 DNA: TGTGCCAGCATCGGCTGGGAAATGGAGACCCAGTACTTC.